This T cell receptor beta chain was recovered during a study of neoadjuvant nivolumab and ipilimumab in lung cancer. Study at large: Patients got nivolumab 3 mg/kg on days 1, 15 and 29; combination added ipilimumab 1 mg/kg day 1. Study outcomes and limitations: Resected-tumor TCR richness correlated positively with pretherapy blood richness. TCR richness and clonality were higher in tumors than adjacent uninvolved lung. TCR clonality did not significantly correlate with pathologic tumor regression.

Worth noting for this clone: What it binds is not known.

Assay: immunoSEQ multiplex PCR; the TCRdb copy retains only in-frame clones and omits some. The sample carries under 9,000 clones, over 80% recorded once. Germline V lookup: CDR1 MNHEY, CDR2 SMNVEV (reference sequence). This CDR3 region has 15 residues. Trimming shortened V by 4 bases and J by 2 bases, and 14 bases separated the two germline ends. The material was tumor tissue, obtained after neoadjuvant nivolumab, alone or with ipilimumab, at or shortly before surgery. V usage is TRBV27 and J usage is TRBJ1-2, with D uncertain. This sequence was found in an adult with non-small cell lung cancer. The CDR3 protein is CASSSLEGLNYGYTF. CDR3 in DNA: TGTGCCAGCAGTTCCTTGGAAGGGCTGAACTATGGCTACACCTTC.